The 27 T cell receptor beta chains below all came from one sample that was sequenced in a study of cytomegalovirus exposure and HLA in healthy donors. PCR involved 60 Vbeta and 13 Jbeta primers. The assay was immunoSEQ multiplex PCR, and TCRdb's table has in-frame clones only and misses some. This sample has 75,000 to 80,000 clones, with around 81% found just once. The sample comprised PBMCs. These receptors all come from a man aged 40-49 years in good health and CMV-seronegative.

This clone was observed a few times. The rearrangement links TRBV29-1 to TRBJ2-1; D is possibly TRBD2 (6 bases). CDR1 and CDR2 from the germline V gene are SQVTM and ANQGSEA. The CDR3 has 14 amino acids. CDR3 region: CTTQAGSSYNEQFF. In nucleotides, the CDR3 is TGCACCACACAAGCGGGTTCTTCCTACAATGAGCAGTTCTTC.

This clone was picked up a small number of times. The V call is TRBV2, the J call TRBJ1-5; 7 bases are shared with TRBD1. The junction had 6 bases not matched to a gene; V was cut back by 6 bases and J by 4 bases. Germline V lookup: CDR1 SNHLY, CDR2 FYNNEI. CDR3 size: 14 residues. The DNA for the CDR3 is TGTGCCAGCAGCCTGGGACAGAAAAATCAGCCCCAGCATTTT. Its translation: CASSLGQKNQPQHF.

The V call is TRBV6-1, the J call TRBJ2-5, with 9 bases lining up with TRBD2. The germline gives CDR1 MNHNS, CDR2 SASEGT. The length of the CDR3 is 15 residues. The J segment lost 2 bases and the V segment lost 1 base, leaving 2 bases of the junction unmatched. The CDR3 reads CASSEVSGRQETQYF. CDR3 bases: TGTGCCAGCAGTGAAGTCAGCGGGAGGCAAGAGACCCAGTACTTC.

This clone was seen a few times. The chain carries TRBV19 and TRBJ2-1; D perhaps matches TRBD2 (5 bases). The V end was cut by 4 bases, the J end by 0 bases, with 10 bases between. The V gene's germline CDR1 is LNHDA and CDR2 SQIVND (reference sequence). The CDR3 runs 15 residues. This chain's CDR3 is CASSSLANSYNEQFF. The CDR3 nucleotides are TGTGCCAGTAGTAGTTTAGCGAACTCCTACAATGAGCAGTTCTTC.

V gene TRBV6-6 combines with J gene TRBJ1-4; maybe TRBD1 (6 bases). Per the germline V gene, CDR1 is MNHNY and CDR2 is SVGAGI (reference sequence). Trimming cost V 4 bases and J 1 base, with 13 bases left between them. The CDR3 contains 16 residues. The CDR3 DNA follows: TGTGCCAGCAGTTTCGTACAGGGTGTAACTAATGAAAAACTGTTTTTT. It translates to CASSFVQGVTNEKLFF.

The rearrangement joins TRBV19 to TRBJ2-7, with no clear D. The CDR3 is 14 amino acids. Per germline, CDR1 LNHDA and CDR2 SQIVND (reference sequence). Trimming took off 4 bases at V and 0 bases at J, with 10 bases between the two ends. CDR3 amino acids: CASSKQISSYEQYF. The CDR3 coding sequence is TGTGCCAGTAGTAAACAGATTAGCTCCTACGAGCAGTACTTC.

The rearrangement uses TRBV2 and TRBJ2-7, with unresolved D. V was cut by 4 bases and J by 7 bases, with 8 bases left in between. Germline loops: CDR1 SNHLY, CDR2 FYNNEI. The CDR3 extends over 11 amino acids. The CDR3: CASSAFGEQYF. The CDR3 DNA is TGTGCCAGCAGTGCCTTCGGGGAGCAGTACTTC.

V and J are TRBV7-2 and TRBJ1-5; a possible D gene is TRBD1 (5 bases). This CDR3 is built from 14 residues. Per the germline V gene, CDR1 is SGHTA and CDR2 is FQGNSA. The V gene lost 4 bases and the J gene lost 8 bases, with 15 bases spanning the gap. CDR3: CASSSALAGEPQHF. CDR3 sequence (DNA): TGTGCCAGCAGCTCAGCCCTAGCGGGGGAGCCCCAGCATTTT. The complete variable domain, with remaining parts taken from reference TRBV7-2 and TRBJ1-5, reads GAGVSQSPSNKVTEKGKDVELRCDPISGHTALYWYRQSLGQGLEFLIYFQGNSAPDKSGLPSDRFSAERTGGSVSTLTIQRTQQEDSAVYLCASSSALAGEPQHFGDGTRLSIL.

The chain is built from TRBV2 and TRBJ1-5; D call uncertain. The CDR3 runs 15 residues. Germline values: CDR1 SNHLY, CDR2 FYNNEI. V shed 6 bases and J shed 0 bases, with 12 bases lying between them. CDR3 sequence: CASSHQVNSNQPQHF. The CDR3 DNA reads as TGTGCCAGCAGCCACCAGGTGAATAGCAATCAGCCCCAGCATTTT.

The chain carries TRBV6-5 and TRBJ2-7; D may be TRBD2 (6 bases). This CDR3 contains 10 residues. With 8 bases removed from V and 9 bases from J, the gap between germline ends came to 11 bases. Germline loops: CDR1 MNHEY, CDR2 SVGAGI. CDR3 DNA: TGTGCCAGCGGTAGGGAGGTGCAGTACTTC. Amino acids: CASGREVQYF.

The gene calls are TRBV19 and TRBJ2-7, with TRBD1 matching 8 bases. Germline trimming cut 1 base from V and 2 bases from J; bases unmatched to any gene: 1. The germline V gene encodes CDR1 LNHDA and CDR2 SQIVND (reference sequence). The CDR3 covers 14 residues. The CDR3 nucleotides are TGTGCCAGTAGTATAGGACAGGGGACCTACGAGCAGTACTTC. Amino acids: CASSIGQGTYEQYF.

A note on this clone: The germline gene is not matched at one end of the junction; a read error may be the cause. The rearrangement links TRBV27 to TRBJ2-1; 12 bases align to TRBD2. The CDR3 has 16 amino acids. Germline assignment: CDR1 MNHEY and CDR2 SMNVEV (reference sequence). The CDR3 sequence is CASSLSWTSGIGEQFF. The CDR3, as DNA: TGTGCCAGCAGTCTATCCTGGACTAGCGGGATAGGTGAGCAGTTCTTC.

There are a few counts of this clone. This chain connects TRBV15 to TRBJ2-5; maybe TRBD2 (6 bases). The CDR3 contains 12 residues. Germline V CDR1 and CDR2: LNHNV, YYDKDF (reference sequence). Trimming pared 3 bases from V and 4 bases from J, leaving 6 bases between. The CDR3 here is CATSRGGETQYF. In DNA form, the CDR3 reads TGTGCCACCAGCAGGGGGGGAGAGACCCAGTACTTC.

V is TRBV11-2 and J is TRBJ1-1; 8 nucleotides agree with TRBD1. CDR1 SGHAT and CDR2 FQNNGV come from the germline V gene. This CDR3 comprises 13 residues. After removal of 5 bases from V and 8 bases from J, the junction contained 7 bases not matched to a gene. The CDR3 sequence: CASSPRDRLEAFF. Here the CDR3 DNA reads TGTGCCAGCAGCCCGAGGGACAGGCTAGAAGCTTTCTTT.

The rearrangement links TRBV19 to TRBJ1-5, with TRBD1 matching 8 bases. Germline CDR1 LNHDA, CDR2 SQIVND (reference sequence). This CDR3 region has 15 residues. V was pared by 5 bases and J by 3 bases, with 6 bases of the junction left unmatched. In DNA, the CDR3 is TGTGCCAGTAGTTTTCGGACAGGGCCCAATCAGCCCCAGCATTTT. It codes for CASSFRTGPNQPQHF.

The chain recombines TRBV6-1 with TRBJ1-5; the D gene is possibly TRBD1 (5 bases). The CDR3 loop spans 16 amino acids. The V gene's germline CDR1 is MNHNS and CDR2 SASEGT. The V end was cut by 3 bases, the J end by 5 bases, with 17 bases between. The CDR3 spells CASSESMAGWDQPQHF. The CDR3 DNA reads as TGTGCCAGCAGTGAGAGTATGGCAGGGTGGGATCAGCCCCAGCATTTT.

V is TRBV11-1 and J is TRBJ1-1, with 7 nucleotides matching TRBD1. V gave up 2 bases and J gave up 5 bases; unmatched junction bases: 2. This CDR3 is built from 13 residues. Germline assignment: CDR1 SGHAT and CDR2 FQDESV (reference sequence). The CDR3 reads CASSLQGGTEAFF. Written as DNA, the CDR3 is TGTGCCAGCAGCTTACAGGGGGGAACTGAAGCTTTCTTT.

The chain is built from TRBV7-8 and TRBJ2-1, with 7 bases aligning to TRBD2. The CDR3 consists of 14 residues. The V and J ends lost 1 base and 7 bases, in that order; junction bases with no gene match: 4. CDR1 and CDR2 (germline): SGHVS, FQNEAQ. This chain's CDR3 is CASSLEGLPNEQFF. The CDR3 coding sequence is TGTGCCAGCAGCTTAGAGGGACTACCTAATGAGCAGTTCTTC.

The rearrangement uses TRBV2 and TRBJ2-7, with 8 bases that match TRBD1. The CDR3 is made up of 15 amino acids. In germline, CDR1 is SNHLY, CDR2 FYNNEI. V was pared by 6 bases and J by 6 bases, with 13 bases of the junction left unmatched. CDR3 loop: CASSRAIQGAGEQYF. CDR3 in DNA: TGTGCCAGCAGCAGAGCCATTCAGGGGGCGGGCGAGCAGTACTTC.

This chain uses TRBV28 with TRBJ2-2; weak D call: TRBD1 (7 bases). Germline V CDR1 and CDR2: MDHEN, SYDVKM. V lost 5 bases, J lost 6 bases, and 13 bases lay in between. CDR3 length: 14 residues. CDR3 protein: CASSAGQPPGELFF. The CDR3, as DNA: TGTGCCAGCAGTGCGGGACAGCCCCCCGGGGAGCTGTTTTTT.

The chain links TRBV7-2 to TRBJ1-1; D is perhaps TRBD1 (6 bases). This CDR3 comprises 13 residues. With 7 bases removed from V and 8 bases from J, the gap between germline ends came to 17 bases. Germline V gene data show CDR1 as SGHTA and CDR2 as FQGNSA. The CDR3, as DNA: TGTGCCAGCACCAAGGACAGCCGAACCGAAGCTTTCTTT. Translated, it gives CASTKDSRTEAFF.

The chain carries TRBV6-1 and TRBJ1-6, with 7 bases identical to TRBD1. CDR1 MNHNS and CDR2 SASEGT come from the germline V gene. CDR3 length: 15 residues. J was trimmed by 9 bases and V by 7 bases; bases with no gene match: 12. This CDR3 reads CASTGTTGYGSPLHF. In DNA form, the CDR3 reads TGTGCCAGCACGGGTACGACAGGGTACGGTTCACCCCTCCACTTT.

The chain couples TRBV6-1 to TRBJ2-6; 9 bases line up with TRBD1. The CDR3 sequence is 18 residues long. Trimming took 3 bases from V and 0 from J; bases not matched to a gene: 6. Germline loops: CDR1 MNHNS, CDR2 SASEGT. Written as DNA, the CDR3 is TGTGCCAGCAGTGACATACCGGGACAGGGCTCTGGGGCCAACGTCCTGACTTTC. Translating gives CASSDIPGQGSGANVLTF.

As for this clone: The sample has other DNA sequences that encode this CDR3 too. This chain connects TRBV4-2 to TRBJ2-7, with D possibly TRBD2 on 5 matching bases. This CDR3 has 14 residues. In germline, CDR1 is LGHNA, CDR2 YNFKEQ. Trimming cost V 0 bases and J 3 bases, with 9 bases left between them. Written as DNA, the CDR3 is TGTGCCAGCAGCCAAGAAGATGGAGGCTACGAGCAGTACTTC. Translated, it gives CASSQEDGGYEQYF.

V and J are TRBV6-1 and TRBJ2-7, with 7 positions matching TRBD2. Germline CDR1 and CDR2: MNHNS and SASEGT. The CDR3 extends over 10 amino acids. Written as DNA, the CDR3 is TGTGCCAGGGTCGGGACTAATGTCGGAGTC. Translated: CARVGTNVGV.

The chain has TRBV7-3 and TRBJ2-7; TRBD2 might be the D (6 bases). This CDR3 is 15 amino acids long. CDR1 SGHTA and CDR2 FQGTGA come from the germline V gene. The V end lost 2 bases, the J end lost 2 bases, and 13 bases lay between the germline ends. Written as DNA, the CDR3 is TGTGCCAGCAGCTTATATCCGGGAGAAGCCTACGAGCAGTACTTC. Its translation: CASSLYPGEAYEQYF.

The chain employs TRBV11-1 and TRBJ2-7, with TRBD1 identical over 11 bases. Germline loops: CDR1 SGHAT, CDR2 FQDESV (reference sequence). Germline trimming cut 5 bases from V and 5 bases from J; bases unmatched to any gene: 5. This CDR3 contains 14 residues. This CDR3 reads CASSRTGGRNEQYF. The CDR3 DNA is TGTGCCAGCAGCCGGACAGGGGGCAGGAACGAGCAGTACTTC.